This T cell receptor beta chain emerged from a study of T cell repertoires in cytomegalovirus infection. V was clipped by 0 bases and J by 6 bases; unmatched bases: 8. This CDR3 comprises 16 residues. From germline, CDR1 is MNHEY and CDR2 SVGEGT. TCRdb re-derived calls from the reads in MiXCR, one entry per CDR3 protein. The sample has fewer than 200,000 distinct CDR3 sequences, roughly a fifth seen once. This clonotype has only a few counts. This chain joins TRBV6-2 or TRBV6-3 and TRBJ1-5; TRBD1 agrees at 7 bases. The receptor was isolated from a human donor in good health (CMV status not recorded). Some clones in this sample may be carry-over from other donors' samples. Source material: PBMCs. The CDR3 nucleotides are TGTGCCAGCAGTTACTCGAGAGGGGGCGGAGGTCAGCCCCAGCATTTT. Amino acid sequence: CASSYSRGGGGQPQHF.